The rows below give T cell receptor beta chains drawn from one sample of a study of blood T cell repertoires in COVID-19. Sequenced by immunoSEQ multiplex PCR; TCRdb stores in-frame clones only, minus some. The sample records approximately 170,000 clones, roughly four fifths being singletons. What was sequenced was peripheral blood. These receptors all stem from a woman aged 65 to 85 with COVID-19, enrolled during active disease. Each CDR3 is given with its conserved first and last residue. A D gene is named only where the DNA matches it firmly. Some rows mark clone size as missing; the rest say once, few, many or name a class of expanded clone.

DNA: TGTGCCAGTAGTATTAGCCGACGGCAGCCCCAGCATTTT
CDR3: CASSISRRQPQHF
J: TRBJ1-5
size: few
V: TRBV19
D: -

DNA: TGTGCCAGCAGCTTAGGTACAGAATCAGATACGCAGTATTTT
CDR3: CASSLGTESDTQYF
J: TRBJ2-3
size: -
V: TRBV7-2
D: -

DNA: TGTGCCAGTAGTCGACTAGCGGGAGTTTCAGAGCAGTTCTTC
CDR3: CASSRLAGVSEQFF
J: TRBJ2-1
size: once
V: TRBV19
D: TRBD2

DNA: TGTGCCAGCAGCCCGCCAGCGAATAATGAGCAGTTCTTC
CDR3: CASSPPANNEQFF
J: TRBJ2-1
size: -
V: TRBV28
D: -

DNA: TGTGCCAGCAGTTTGGTACCCAGAATAGATACGCAGTATTTT
CDR3: CASSLVPRIDTQYF
J: TRBJ2-3
size: once
V: TRBV28
D: -

DNA: TGTGCCAGCAGCCACCGGGACAGAGGGAACACTGAAGCTTTCTTT
CDR3: CASSHRDRGNTEAFF
J: TRBJ1-1
size: once
V: TRBV14
D: TRBD1

DNA: TGTGCCAGCAGCCAAGAGACAGGGAACACTGAAGCTTTCTTT
CDR3: CASSQETGNTEAFF
J: TRBJ1-1
size: few
V: TRBV3-1/TRBV3-2
D: -

DNA: TGTGCCAGCAGCTTGTCTCCAGGGATGTGGGACTTAGCTGAAGCTTTCTTT
CDR3: CASSLSPGMWDLAEAFF
J: TRBJ1-1
size: -
V: TRBV5-4
D: -

DNA: TGCGCCAGCAGCGATTGGGACAGGGGGAAAGGAGAGCAGTACTTC
CDR3: CASSDWDRGKGEQYF
J: TRBJ2-7
size: once
V: TRBV5-1
D: TRBD1

DNA: TGTGCCAGTAGCCTCACCCCGGGACAGACGAGCAATCAGCCCCAGCATTTT
CDR3: CASSLTPGQTSNQPQHF
J: TRBJ1-5
size: -
V: TRBV19
D: TRBD1

DNA: TGCGCCAGCAGCCAAGCCACTAGCGGGAGACATGAGCAGTTCTTC
CDR3: CASSQATSGRHEQFF
J: TRBJ2-1
size: -
V: TRBV4-3
D: TRBD2

DNA: TGTGCCAGCAGTGTAACGGCTAGCGGGATTGGTGAGCAGTTCTTC
CDR3: CASSVTASGIGEQFF
J: TRBJ2-1
size: once
V: TRBV2
D: TRBD2

DNA: TGCGCCAGCAGCTTGGTAGGGGCCGCTTACGGAAACACCATATATTTT
CDR3: CASSLVGAAYGNTIYF
J: TRBJ1-3
size: -
V: TRBV5-1
D: -

DNA: TGTGCCAGGGATCCAGGGGGTAATCAGCCCCAGCATTTT
CDR3: CARDPGGNQPQHF
J: TRBJ1-5
size: -
V: TRBV21-1
D: -

DNA: TGTGCCACCAGTGATTTTGCTAGCGGGAGGCAAGAGACCCAGTACTTC
CDR3: CATSDFASGRQETQYF
J: TRBJ2-5
size: -
V: TRBV24-1
D: TRBD2

DNA: TGTGCCAGCTCACCACTTTCCGGGACAGGGGGCAGAAATGAGCAGTTCTTC
CDR3: CASSPLSGTGGRNEQFF
J: TRBJ2-1
size: -
V: TRBV18
D: TRBD1

DNA: TGTGCCAGCAGTTTAGGGACAACCCCCGACTTC
CDR3: CASSLGTTPDF
J: TRBJ2-5
size: -
V: TRBV28
D: -

DNA: TGTGCCAGCAGCCGACAGGTAAATGAAGCTTTCTTT
CDR3: CASSRQVNEAFF
J: TRBJ1-1
size: -
V: TRBV2
D: -

DNA: TGTGCCAGCAGCGGCGGGGGGAGGGGCGTTACTGAAGCTTTCTTT
CDR3: CASSGGGRGVTEAFF
J: TRBJ1-1
size: -
V: TRBV7-8
D: -

DNA: TGCGCCAGCAGCTTGTTACCCACAGTCTCTGGAAACACCATATATTTT
CDR3: CASSLLPTVSGNTIYF
J: TRBJ1-3
size: -
V: TRBV5-1
D: -

DNA: TGTGCCAGCACCAGACAGACTAACTATGGCTACACCTTC
CDR3: CASTRQTNYGYTF
J: TRBJ1-2
size: -
V: TRBV2
D: -

DNA: TGTGCCAGCAGGGCCCAGGCTAGGGGCGCGACACCCCTCCACTTT
CDR3: CASRAQARGATPLHF
J: TRBJ1-6
size: once
V: TRBV2
D: -

DNA: TGTGCCAGTAGTATAGGGGCCACAGGGGGGGAGCAGTACTTC
CDR3: CASSIGATGGEQYF
J: TRBJ2-7
size: -
V: TRBV19
D: TRBD1

DNA: TGCGCCAGCAGGCTAGGGAGCTCTGGGGCCAACGTCCTGACTTTC
CDR3: CASRLGSSGANVLTF
J: TRBJ2-6
size: once
V: TRBV5-1
D: -